Listed below are T cell receptor beta chains from one sample, sequenced in a study of T cell repertoires in cytomegalovirus infection. TCRdb analysed the reads with MiXCR anew, one entry per CDR3 protein. The data hold about 920,000 distinct CDR3 sequences, with roughly a third observed a single time. No antigen is known for these receptors. The sequenced sample was cultured CD8+ T cells from PBMCs, obtained from culture after CMV antigen stimulation. The receptors were gathered from a human donor in good health (CMV status not recorded). Some clones in this sample may be carry-over from other donors' samples. Each CDR3 is given with its conserved first and last residue. Fields, in order: V gene, clone size, J gene, D gene, CDR3 DNA, CDR3 protein. A D gene is named only where the DNA matches it firmly. Clone size, where shown, is once, few, many, or a class for clones that have expanded.

v_gene: TRBV6-1
abundance: few
j_gene: TRBJ2-7
d_gene: -
CDR3nt: TGTGCCAGCAGTGAAAAGGGCTTCTCCTACGAGCAGTACTTC
CDR3aa: CASSEKGFSYEQYF

v_gene: TRBV6-2/TRBV6-3
abundance: -
j_gene: TRBJ2-1
d_gene: TRBD1
CDR3nt: TGTGCCAGCAGCCTTCTAGGGACAGAGTACAATGAGCAGTTCTTC
CDR3aa: CASSLLGTEYNEQFF

v_gene: TRBV20-1
abundance: -
j_gene: TRBJ1-1
d_gene: -
CDR3nt: TGCAGTGCTAGAGTTGAGGGGAACACTGAAGCTTTCTTT
CDR3aa: CSARVEGNTEAFF

v_gene: TRBV5-5
abundance: many
j_gene: TRBJ2-2
d_gene: -
CDR3nt: TGTGCCAGCAGCTTGGGCGCCTGGACAGACGCGAACACCGGGGAGCTGTTTTTT
CDR3aa: CASSLGAWTDANTGELFF

v_gene: TRBV7-6
abundance: -
j_gene: TRBJ2-3
d_gene: -
CDR3nt: TGTGCCAGCAGCCAAGACCAGAGCGTGGGCTATACGCAGTATTTT
CDR3aa: CASSQDQSVGYTQYF

v_gene: TRBV7-9
abundance: -
j_gene: TRBJ1-6
d_gene: -
CDR3nt: TGTGCCAGCAGCTACCCGGGAAAAATTTCACCCCTCCACTTT
CDR3aa: CASSYPGKISPLHF

v_gene: TRBV20-1
abundance: -
j_gene: TRBJ2-7
d_gene: -
CDR3nt: TGCAGTGCTAGACCCTTCATTCTTGCGGAGGGGCCGGGCGAGCAGTACTTC
CDR3aa: CSARPFILAEGPGEQYF

v_gene: TRBV19
abundance: -
j_gene: TRBJ1-2
d_gene: -
CDR3nt: TGTGCCAATAGTTCTGACGGCTCTGGTTTCTATGGCTACACCTTC
CDR3aa: CANSSDGSGFYGYTF

v_gene: TRBV6-1
abundance: few
j_gene: TRBJ2-7
d_gene: -
CDR3nt: TGTGCCAGCAGTACTTTCTCGGAGGGTAGGGAGCAGTACTTC
CDR3aa: CASSTFSEGREQYF

v_gene: TRBV6-5
abundance: few
j_gene: TRBJ2-3
d_gene: TRBD1
CDR3nt: TGTGCCAGCAGTTACTGGACAGGGGGCCCAGATACGCAGTATTTT
CDR3aa: CASSYWTGGPDTQYF

v_gene: TRBV6-5
abundance: -
j_gene: TRBJ2-6
d_gene: -
CDR3nt: TGTGCCAGCAGTTACTCCTGGTTAGTTTTTGACCACGGGGATCCCCTCTCTGGGGCCAACGTCCTGACTTTC
CDR3aa: CASSYSWLVFDHGDPLSGANVLTF

v_gene: TRBV18
abundance: -
j_gene: TRBJ2-5
d_gene: TRBD1
CDR3nt: TGTGCCAGCTCACCTACCGGGACAGGGTTTGGAGAGACCCAGTACTTC
CDR3aa: CASSPTGTGFGETQYF

v_gene: TRBV19
abundance: -
j_gene: TRBJ2-1
d_gene: -
CDR3nt: TGTGCCAGTAGTATCCCCAGCTGGAGCTCCTACAATGAGCAGTTCTTC
CDR3aa: CASSIPSWSSYNEQFF

v_gene: TRBV12-3/TRBV12-4
abundance: few
j_gene: TRBJ1-2
d_gene: -
CDR3nt: TGTGCCAGCAGTTTAGTGGGGGGGGCTGAAGGCTACACCTTC
CDR3aa: CASSLVGGAEGYTF

v_gene: TRBV7-9
abundance: -
j_gene: TRBJ1-1
d_gene: -
CDR3nt: TGTGCCAGCACCCTAGGGACCGAGAGGTACACTGAAGCTTTCTTT
CDR3aa: CASTLGTERYTEAFF

v_gene: TRBV29-1
abundance: -
j_gene: TRBJ2-1
d_gene: -
CDR3nt: TGCAGCGTTGTCGCTGGTAATGAGCAGTTCTTC
CDR3aa: CSVVAGNEQFF

v_gene: TRBV2
abundance: -
j_gene: TRBJ1-5
d_gene: TRBD1
CDR3nt: TGTGCCAGCAGTCCACAGGGGCATAGCAATCAGCCCCAGCATTTT
CDR3aa: CASSPQGHSNQPQHF

v_gene: TRBV10-3
abundance: few
j_gene: TRBJ1-1
d_gene: TRBD1
CDR3nt: TGTGCCACCACCGGGACAGGGGGCGAGGAGACTGAAGCTTTCTTT
CDR3aa: CATTGTGGEETEAFF

v_gene: TRBV2
abundance: -
j_gene: TRBJ1-5
d_gene: -
CDR3nt: TGTGCCAGCAGTGAACCTACGGGGGGGAGCCAGCCCCAGCATTTT
CDR3aa: CASSEPTGGSQPQHF

v_gene: TRBV7-9
abundance: -
j_gene: TRBJ2-5
d_gene: -
CDR3nt: TGTGCCAGCAGCTATCAGGGGCCACAAGAGACCCAGTGCTTC
CDR3aa: CASSYQGPQETQCF

v_gene: TRBV19
abundance: -
j_gene: TRBJ2-5
d_gene: -
CDR3nt: TGTGCCAGTATGGGCAGGGGGGCGACCCAGTACTTC
CDR3aa: CASMGRGATQYF

v_gene: TRBV7-6
abundance: many
j_gene: TRBJ2-3
d_gene: TRBD2
CDR3nt: TGTGCCAGCAGCCCCCGACTAGCGGGGGGATTTAGCACAGATACGCAGTATTTT
CDR3aa: CASSPRLAGGFSTDTQYF

v_gene: TRBV6-5
abundance: -
j_gene: TRBJ1-6
d_gene: TRBD1
CDR3nt: TGTGCCAGCACCTCGGGCCCGATTCACTCCCAGGGGGGTCGATCACCCCTCCACTTT
CDR3aa: CASTSGPIHSQGGRSPLHF

v_gene: TRBV7-9
abundance: few
j_gene: TRBJ1-1
d_gene: -
CDR3nt: TGTGCCGAGAGGTCGAACACTGAAGCTTTCTTT
CDR3aa: CAERSNTEAFF

v_gene: TRBV7-9
abundance: few
j_gene: TRBJ2-3
d_gene: TRBD2
CDR3nt: TGTGCCAGCAGCGCCCCGGGGGGGGAAGCAGATACGCAGTATTTT
CDR3aa: CASSAPGGEADTQYF

v_gene: TRBV4-3
abundance: few
j_gene: TRBJ1-4
d_gene: TRBD1
CDR3nt: TGCGCCAGCAGCCAAGATCCCCTAGGGACAGGGTCTCGGGAAAAACTGTTTTTT
CDR3aa: CASSQDPLGTGSREKLFF

v_gene: TRBV5-1
abundance: few
j_gene: TRBJ1-3
d_gene: -
CDR3nt: TGCGCCAGCACCGGGGGAAACACCATATATTTT
CDR3aa: CASTGGNTIYF

v_gene: TRBV4-1
abundance: -
j_gene: TRBJ2-5
d_gene: TRBD2
CDR3nt: TGCGCCAGCAGCCAAGAAGGAGCGGGGGCCACCCAAGAGACCCAGTACTTC
CDR3aa: CASSQEGAGATQETQYF

v_gene: TRBV28
abundance: few
j_gene: TRBJ2-5
d_gene: -
CDR3nt: TGTGCCAGCCGCCGGGACGGCTTTCAGACCCAGTACTTC
CDR3aa: CASRRDGFQTQYF

v_gene: TRBV19
abundance: -
j_gene: TRBJ1-2
d_gene: -
CDR3nt: TGTGCCAGTAGTATGGGACGGAATGAAAACTATGGCTACACCTTC
CDR3aa: CASSMGRNENYGYTF

v_gene: TRBV27
abundance: -
j_gene: TRBJ1-2
d_gene: TRBD1
CDR3nt: TGTGCCAGCAGGGTACAGGGGGGCGGTGGCTACACCTTC
CDR3aa: CASRVQGGGGYTF

v_gene: TRBV7-3
abundance: few
j_gene: TRBJ2-1
d_gene: -
CDR3nt: TGTGCCAGCAGCTTAACGCCAGGAGGTGCACAAAATGAGCAGTTCTTC
CDR3aa: CASSLTPGGAQNEQFF

v_gene: TRBV6-4
abundance: -
j_gene: TRBJ2-1
d_gene: -
CDR3nt: TGTGCCAGCAGTGATGTGTGGGGGGCTCTATACAATGAGCAGTTCTTC
CDR3aa: CASSDVWGALYNEQFF

v_gene: TRBV5-8
abundance: -
j_gene: TRBJ2-5
d_gene: TRBD1
CDR3nt: TGTGCCAGCAGCCAGGGGGCCGGAGAGACCCAGTACTTC
CDR3aa: CASSQGAGETQYF

v_gene: TRBV11-3
abundance: many
j_gene: TRBJ2-7
d_gene: TRBD1
CDR3nt: TGTGCCAGCAGCGACCGGGACAGGGGGTACGAGCAGTACTTC
CDR3aa: CASSDRDRGYEQYF

v_gene: TRBV6-5
abundance: many
j_gene: TRBJ2-1
d_gene: -
CDR3nt: TGTGCCAGCAGTTGGGGGTCCTACAATGAGCAGTTCTTC
CDR3aa: CASSWGSYNEQFF

v_gene: TRBV6-6
abundance: few
j_gene: TRBJ1-1
d_gene: TRBD1
CDR3nt: TGTGCCAGCAGTTACTTAAACAGGGGGAACACTGAAGCTTTCTTT
CDR3aa: CASSYLNRGNTEAFF

v_gene: TRBV20-1
abundance: -
j_gene: TRBJ1-3
d_gene: -
CDR3nt: TGCAGTGCTAGACAGGAAACTGGAAACACCATATATTTT
CDR3aa: CSARQETGNTIYF

v_gene: TRBV27
abundance: -
j_gene: TRBJ2-1
d_gene: -
CDR3nt: TGTGCCAGCAGAGCAGGGGTGGGGAATAATGAGCAGTTCTTC
CDR3aa: CASRAGVGNNEQFF

v_gene: TRBV14
abundance: -
j_gene: TRBJ2-1
d_gene: TRBD2
CDR3nt: TGTGCCAGCAGCCAAGGGCCGGGACTAACCTCGGGTGCGAATGAGCAGTTCTTC
CDR3aa: CASSQGPGLTSGANEQFF

v_gene: TRBV25-1
abundance: -
j_gene: TRBJ2-7
d_gene: -
CDR3nt: TGTGCCAGCAGTTGGAGGAGCGAGCAGTACTTC
CDR3aa: CASSWRSEQYF

v_gene: TRBV11-1
abundance: -
j_gene: TRBJ2-7
d_gene: -
CDR3nt: TGTGCCAGCAGCTTCAGGAGGGTGGCTTACGAGCAGTACTTC
CDR3aa: CASSFRRVAYEQYF

v_gene: TRBV6-2/TRBV6-3
abundance: -
j_gene: TRBJ1-2
d_gene: -
CDR3nt: TGTGCCAGCAGTTACCAGTCTATCGGTCCGTGGGGCTACACCTTC
CDR3aa: CASSYQSIGPWGYTF

v_gene: TRBV27
abundance: -
j_gene: TRBJ1-1
d_gene: -
CDR3nt: TGTGCCAGCAGTACCCTACCTGGGCCCGCGAACACTGAAGCTTTCTTT
CDR3aa: CASSTLPGPANTEAFF

v_gene: TRBV12-3/TRBV12-4
abundance: few
j_gene: TRBJ2-1
d_gene: -
CDR3nt: TGTGCCAGCAGCCTTAGCCGGGACGGCAATGAGCAGTTCTTC
CDR3aa: CASSLSRDGNEQFF

v_gene: TRBV7-8
abundance: many
j_gene: TRBJ2-1
d_gene: TRBD1
CDR3nt: TGTGCCAGCAGCTACTTGCCGGGACAGGGAAACAATGAGCAGTTCTTC
CDR3aa: CASSYLPGQGNNEQFF

v_gene: TRBV4-3
abundance: -
j_gene: TRBJ1-4
d_gene: TRBD1
CDR3nt: TGCGCCAGCAGCCCCCGCAGGGGGCAAGGCGAAAAACTGTTTTTT
CDR3aa: CASSPRRGQGEKLFF

v_gene: TRBV6-5
abundance: -
j_gene: TRBJ2-1
d_gene: TRBD2
CDR3nt: TGTGCCAGCAGTCGGGCTAGCGGCCAACCAGCTTACAATGAGCAGTTCTTC
CDR3aa: CASSRASGQPAYNEQFF

v_gene: TRBV15
abundance: -
j_gene: TRBJ2-5
d_gene: -
CDR3nt: TGTGCCACCAGCAGATCCCGAGCCGAAGGGGGAGGGGAGACCCAGTACTTC
CDR3aa: CATSRSRAEGGGETQYF

v_gene: TRBV5-4
abundance: once
j_gene: TRBJ2-6
d_gene: -
CDR3nt: TGTGCCAGCAGCTTGTACCTCTCTGGGGCCAACGTCCTGACTTTC
CDR3aa: CASSLYLSGANVLTF